These 10 T cell receptor beta chains share one sample of origin, sequenced in a study of early T cells in non-severe SARS-CoV-2 infection. TCRdb fed the 5' RACE reads into MiXCR, producing one record per CDR3 protein. Of around 70,000 distinct CDR3 sequences detected, approximately 9.2% appear once; the ten largest clones hold roughly 3%. Sample: whole blood. The receptors were sampled from an adult who was a healthcare worker with PCR-confirmed SARS-CoV-2 infection or an uninfected control (not recorded which).

The J gene is TRBJ2-1, the V gene TRBV7-8; 9 bases align to TRBD2. Germline V gene sequence: CDR1 SGHVS, CDR2 FQNEAQ. Trimming cost V 3 bases and J 3 bases; bases outside gene matches: 3. The CDR3 loop spans 15 amino acids. DNA for the CDR3: TGTGCCAGCAGCTTTAGCGGGAGTGGCTACAATGAGCAGTTCTTC. Translation gives CASSFSGSGYNEQFF. Full variable domain (outside the CDR3, taken from reference TRBV7-8 and TRBJ2-1): GAGVSQSPRYKVAKRGQDVALRCDPISGHVSLFWYQQALGQGPEFLTYFQNEAQLDKSGLPSDRFFAERPEGSVSTLKIQRTQQEDSAVYLCASSFSGSGYNEQFFGPGTRLTVL.

In this sample, this clonotype turned up a few times. The chain employs TRBV20-1 and TRBJ2-4; either TRBD1 or TRBD2 may fit D (5 bases each). Germline values: CDR1 DFQATT, CDR2 SNEGSKA (reference sequence). CDR3 length: 15 amino acids. Trimming pared 4 bases from V and 8 bases from J, leaving 21 bases between. DNA of the CDR3: TGCAGTGCTAAAGGACCCCGGGACCCCACACACATTCAGTACTTC. It translates to CSAKGPRDPTHIQYF.

The chain employs TRBV27 and TRBJ2-3, with TRBD2 matching over 11 bases. This CDR3 spans 16 amino acids. Trimming removed 5 bases from V and 5 bases from J; junction bases left unmatched: 9. Looked up from germline, CDR1 is MNHEY and CDR2 is SMNVEV (reference sequence). The DNA of the CDR3 is TGTGCCAGCAGTCCCCGGGTAGCGGGAGGGGGAGATACGCAGTATTTT. Its protein product is CASSPRVAGGGDTQYF.

The CDR3 protein is CASSLGQLESAETQYF. The CDR3 DNA is TGCGCCAGCAGCTTGGGCCAACTGGAAAGCGCAGAGACCCAGTACTTC. The chain couples TRBV5-1 to TRBJ2-5; D call uncertain. CDR1 is SGHRS, CDR2 YFSETQ, per germline. Trimming left V 0 bases short and J 4 bases short, with 16 bases between. The CDR3 runs 16 residues. Combining the CDR3 with reference TRBV5-1 and TRBJ2-5 gives the whole variable domain KAGVTQTPRYLIKTRGQQVTLSCSPISGHRSVSWYQQTPGQGLQFLFEYFSETQRNKGNFPGRFSGRQFSNSRSEMNVSTLELGDSALYLCASSLGQLESAETQYFGPGTRLLVL.

This clonotype was observed at least ten times. The chain couples TRBV10-2 to TRBJ2-2; TRBD1 is a possible D gene (6 bases). Germline CDR1 WSHSY, CDR2 SAAADI. The V and J ends lost 4 bases and 1 base respectively, with 13 bases between them. The CDR3 is made up of 16 amino acids. In nucleotides, the CDR3 is TGCGCCAGCAGTGTACTACAGGGAAGGAACACCGGGGAGCTGTTTTTT. Translation gives CASSVLQGRNTGELFF.

This chain connects TRBV20-1 to TRBJ2-6, with 7 bases fitting TRBD1. Trimming removed 5 bases from V and 2 bases from J; junction bases left unmatched: 12. This CDR3 is 17 amino acids long. Germline V CDR1 and CDR2: DFQATT, SNEGSKA (reference sequence). The CDR3 bases are TGCAGTGCTTCCGCCGGGACAGTAGTAACTGGGGCCAACGTCCTGACTTTC. Amino acid sequence: CSASAGTVVTGANVLTF.

V usage is TRBV30 and J usage is TRBJ1-2; D call uncertain. The germline gives CDR1 GTSNPN, CDR2 SVGIG (reference sequence). V was shortened by 2 bases and J by 6 bases, with 10 bases between the two germline ends. The CDR3 spans 12 residues. This CDR3 is CAWSPRTDGYTF. The DNA for the CDR3 is TGTGCCTGGAGTCCCCGGACTGATGGCTACACCTTC.

This clonotype has just a few counts. V usage is TRBV7-8 and J usage is TRBJ2-5; D tentatively reads TRBD1 or TRBD2 (6 bases each). CDR3 length: 14 residues. Germline loops: CDR1 SGHVS, CDR2 FQNEAQ. Trimming left V 5 bases short and J 5 bases short, with 15 bases between. CDR3 DNA: TGTGCCAGCAGCATCATAGGGGGGATTGAGACCCAGTACTTC. Its protein product is CASSIIGGIETQYF.

The chain joins TRBV3-1 to TRBJ2-7; D gene ambiguous. V gave up 0 bases and J gave up 3 bases, with 12 bases separating them. CDR1 is LGHDT and CDR2 is YNNKEL in the germline V gene (reference sequence). This CDR3 has 15 amino acids. In DNA, the CDR3 is TGTGCCAGCAGCCAAGACCGGGCAGTAGGCTACGAGCAGTACTTC. This gives the protein CASSQDRAVGYEQYF.

This clonotype was detected a few times. V usage is TRBV5-1 and J usage is TRBJ2-3; 7 nucleotides align to TRBD2. The CDR3 sequence is 15 residues long. J was trimmed by 4 bases and V by 4 bases; bases with no gene match: 9. The germline V gene encodes CDR1 SGHRS and CDR2 YFSETQ. CDR3 nucleotide sequence: TGCGCCAGCAGCGCCCCACTGGCGGGAGCAGATACGCAGTATTTT. Protein: CASSAPLAGADTQYF.